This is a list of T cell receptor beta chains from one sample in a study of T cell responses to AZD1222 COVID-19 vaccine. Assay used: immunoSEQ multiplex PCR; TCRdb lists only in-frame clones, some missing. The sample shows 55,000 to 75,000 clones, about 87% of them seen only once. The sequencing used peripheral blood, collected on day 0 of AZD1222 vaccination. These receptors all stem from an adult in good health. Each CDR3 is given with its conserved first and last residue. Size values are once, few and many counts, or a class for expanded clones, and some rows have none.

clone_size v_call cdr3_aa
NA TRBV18 CASSASRGVGNEQFF
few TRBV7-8 CASSYLWGALETQYF
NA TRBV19 CASSRSETFSNQPQHF
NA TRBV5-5 CASSFVTISSYNSPLHF
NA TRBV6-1 CASSEGVAWTTEAFF
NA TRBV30 CAWRPQGFGNSPLHF
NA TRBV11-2 CASSFGASYLGGETQYF
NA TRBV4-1 CASSQVNIVSYNEQFF
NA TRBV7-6 CASSRTPTGVGTEAFF
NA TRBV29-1 CSVQGLAGGLSYNEQFF
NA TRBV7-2 CASSLQGRDGELFF
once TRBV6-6 CASSIPGANTGELFF
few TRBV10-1 CASSATGGFGEQYF
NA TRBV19 CASTPVGGGTDTQYF
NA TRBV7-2 CASSFTAGGGDTQYF
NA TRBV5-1 CASSFSSSYNSPLHF
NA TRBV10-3 CAIRPSLGGPYGYTF
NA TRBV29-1 CSASDREAFF
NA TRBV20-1 CSASHPGEAFF
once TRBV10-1 CASSRQSNTGELFF
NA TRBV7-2 CASSLGYRDIENYGYTF
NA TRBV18 CASSPEGGLSNQPQHF
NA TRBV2 CASSGGQGGANVLTF
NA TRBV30 CAWSVPGQGTEAFF
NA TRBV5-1 CASSLVSRGRNSPLHF
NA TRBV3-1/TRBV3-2 CASSQARNYGYTF
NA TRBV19 CASSIGGPADTQYF
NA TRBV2 CASSELVYNEQFF
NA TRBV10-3 CAISDYLGGNQPQHF
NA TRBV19 CASSAGTTSAETQYF
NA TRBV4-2 CASSLGQNTEAFF
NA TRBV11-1 CASSLALAGAYNEQFF
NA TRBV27 CASSLSRPRQGVNSPLHF
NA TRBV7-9 CASSLRGGDPRTDTQYF
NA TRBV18 CASSPGTETEAFF